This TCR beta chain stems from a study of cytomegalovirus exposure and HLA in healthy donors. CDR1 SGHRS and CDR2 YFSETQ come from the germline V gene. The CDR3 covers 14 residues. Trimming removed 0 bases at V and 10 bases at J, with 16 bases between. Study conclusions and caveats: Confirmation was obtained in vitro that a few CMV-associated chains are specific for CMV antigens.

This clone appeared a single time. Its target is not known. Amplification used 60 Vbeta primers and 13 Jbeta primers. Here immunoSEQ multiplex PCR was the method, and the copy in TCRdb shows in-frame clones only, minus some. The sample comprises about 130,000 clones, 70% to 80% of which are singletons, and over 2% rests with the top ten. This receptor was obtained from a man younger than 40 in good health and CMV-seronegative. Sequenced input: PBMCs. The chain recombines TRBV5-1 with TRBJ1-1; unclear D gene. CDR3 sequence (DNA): TGCGCCAGCAGCTTGGATGACGGGGATTATGGAGCTTTCTTT. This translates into CASSLDDGDYGAFF.